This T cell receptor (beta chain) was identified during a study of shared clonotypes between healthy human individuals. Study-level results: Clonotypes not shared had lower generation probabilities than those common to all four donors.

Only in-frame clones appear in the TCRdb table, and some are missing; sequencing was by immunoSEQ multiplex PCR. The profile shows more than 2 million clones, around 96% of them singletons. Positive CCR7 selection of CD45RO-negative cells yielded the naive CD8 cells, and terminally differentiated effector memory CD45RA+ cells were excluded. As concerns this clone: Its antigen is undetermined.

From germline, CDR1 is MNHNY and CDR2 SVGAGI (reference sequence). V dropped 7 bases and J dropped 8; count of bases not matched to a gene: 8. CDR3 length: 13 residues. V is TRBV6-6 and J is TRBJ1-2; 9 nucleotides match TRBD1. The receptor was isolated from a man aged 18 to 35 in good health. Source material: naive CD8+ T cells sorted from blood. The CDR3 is CASKLQGAWGYTF. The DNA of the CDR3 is TGTGCCAGCAAATTACAGGGGGCGTGGGGCTACACCTTC.